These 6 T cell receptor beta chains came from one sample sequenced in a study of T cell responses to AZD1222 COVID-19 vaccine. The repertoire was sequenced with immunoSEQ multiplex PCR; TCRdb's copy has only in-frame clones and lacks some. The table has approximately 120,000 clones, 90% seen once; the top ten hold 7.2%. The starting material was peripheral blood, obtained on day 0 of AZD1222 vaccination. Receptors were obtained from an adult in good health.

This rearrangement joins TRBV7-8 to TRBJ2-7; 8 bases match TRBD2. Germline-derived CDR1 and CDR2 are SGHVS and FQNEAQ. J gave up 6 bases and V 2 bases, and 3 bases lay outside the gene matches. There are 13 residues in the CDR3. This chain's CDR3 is CASSLRLASEQYF. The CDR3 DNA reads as TGTGCCAGCAGCTTACGACTAGCGTCCGAGCAGTACTTC.

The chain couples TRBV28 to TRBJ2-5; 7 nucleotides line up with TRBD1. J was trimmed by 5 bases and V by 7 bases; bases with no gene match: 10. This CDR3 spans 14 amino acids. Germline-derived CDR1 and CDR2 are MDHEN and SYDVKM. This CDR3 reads CASTPIGGGETQYF. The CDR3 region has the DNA TGTGCCAGCACTCCTATAGGGGGCGGTGAGACCCAGTACTTC. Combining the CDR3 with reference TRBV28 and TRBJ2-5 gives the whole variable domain DVKVTQSSRYLVKRTGEKVFLECVQDMDHENMFWYRQDPGLGLRLIYFSYDVKMKEKGDIPEGYSVSREKKERFSLILESASTNQTSMYLCASTPIGGGETQYFGPGTRLLVL.

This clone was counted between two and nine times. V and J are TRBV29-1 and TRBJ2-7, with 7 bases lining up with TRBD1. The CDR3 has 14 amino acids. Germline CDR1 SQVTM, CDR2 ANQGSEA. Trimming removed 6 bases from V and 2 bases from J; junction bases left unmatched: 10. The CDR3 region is CSVLGQAGAYEQYF. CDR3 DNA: TGCAGCGTGCTCGGACAGGCTGGAGCCTACGAGCAGTACTTC.

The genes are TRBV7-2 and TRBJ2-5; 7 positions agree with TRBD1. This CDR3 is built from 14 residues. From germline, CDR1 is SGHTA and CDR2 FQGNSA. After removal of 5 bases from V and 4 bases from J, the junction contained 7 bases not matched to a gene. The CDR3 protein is CASSPRGGRETQYF. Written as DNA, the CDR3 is TGTGCCAGCAGCCCAAGAGGGGGCCGAGAGACCCAGTACTTC.

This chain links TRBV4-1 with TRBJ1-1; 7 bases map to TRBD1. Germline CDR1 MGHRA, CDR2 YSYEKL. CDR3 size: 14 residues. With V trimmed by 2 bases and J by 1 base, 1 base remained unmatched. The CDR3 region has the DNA TGCGCCAGCAGCCAAAGGACAGGGAACACTGAAGCTTTCTTT. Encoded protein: CASSQRTGNTEAFF.

This chain's CDR3 is CASRDGANTDTQYF. DNA of the CDR3: TGTGCCAGCAGAGACGGGGCCAACACAGATACGCAGTATTTT. The chain employs TRBV6-6 and TRBJ2-3; D is perhaps TRBD1 or TRBD2 (5 bases each). The CDR3 is 14 amino acids. The germline V gene encodes CDR1 MNHNY and CDR2 SVGAGI (reference sequence). V was cut by 6 bases and J by 2 bases, with 12 bases left in between.